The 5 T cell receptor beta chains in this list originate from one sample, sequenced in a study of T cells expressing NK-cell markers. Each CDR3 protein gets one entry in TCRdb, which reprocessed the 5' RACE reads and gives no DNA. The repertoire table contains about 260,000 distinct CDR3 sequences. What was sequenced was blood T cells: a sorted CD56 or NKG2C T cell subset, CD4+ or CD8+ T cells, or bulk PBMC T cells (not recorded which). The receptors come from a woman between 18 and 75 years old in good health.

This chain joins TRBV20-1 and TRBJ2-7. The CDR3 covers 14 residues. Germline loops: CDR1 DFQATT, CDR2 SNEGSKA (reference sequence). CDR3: CSARAAVSSYEQYF.

CDR3 residues: CASSPRAGVSEQFF. V and J are TRBV6-1 and TRBJ2-1; as DNA is missing, the TRBD1 call by TCRdb cannot be tested. The germline V gene has CDR1 MNHNS and CDR2 SASEGT. The CDR3 contains 14 residues.

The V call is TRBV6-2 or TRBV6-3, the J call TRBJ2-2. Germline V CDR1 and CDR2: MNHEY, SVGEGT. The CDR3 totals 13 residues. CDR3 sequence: CASSAEDTGELFF.

This chain's CDR3 is CASSPYYEQYF. The chain couples TRBV14 to TRBJ2-7. This CDR3 spans 11 amino acids. Germline V CDR1 and CDR2: SGHDN, FVKESK.

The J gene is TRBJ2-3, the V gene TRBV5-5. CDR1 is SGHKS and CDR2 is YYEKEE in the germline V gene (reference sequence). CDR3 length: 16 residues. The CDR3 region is CASSWIYGGRTDTQYF. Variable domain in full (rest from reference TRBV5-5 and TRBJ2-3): DAGVTQSPTHLIKTRGQQVTLRCSPISGHKSVSWYQQVLGQGPQFIFQYYEKEERGRGNFPDRFSARQFPNYSSELNVNALLLGDSALYLCASSWIYGGRTDTQYFGPGTRLTVL.